This entry concerns a single T cell receptor (beta chain). The antigen is not known. Described treatment: roughly 10-day PBMC culture with coronavirus spike peptide pools or control peptides (ViraFEST assay). Positive PCR tests came between March and December 2020, ahead of the US Alpha, Beta and Delta variants. Negative selection was the method that isolated CD4+ T cells after ten to eleven days of culture. The V segment lost 4 bases and the J segment 6 bases; nucleotides outside the gene matches: 7. Germline lookup yields CDR1 KGHDR and CDR2 SFDVKD. This CDR3 comprises 15 residues. This record belongs to a study of vaccination and CD4 T cells after COVID-19. The wider study: Samples taken post-COVID came a median 101 days after diagnosis, ranging from 35 to 161.

The study, taken as a whole, reports: Rising from approximately 21 to 40, the median of SARS-CoV-2-reactive clonotypes did not change significantly.

Sequenced with the Oncomine TCR Beta short-read assay was DNA taken from cultured CD4+ T cells. A single record per CDR3 protein comes from TCRdb applying MiXCR to the PCR reads. Here the sample spans 5,700 or so distinct CDR3 sequences, around 50% being singletons. Sequenced material: CD4+ T cells from blood, cultured in vitro. The clonotype was recovered from a human donor who had recovered from COVID-19. This chain uses TRBV24-1 with TRBJ2-3; 9 nucleotides agree with TRBD1. The CDR3 sequence is CATSDTGGAGDTQYF. CDR3 in DNA: TGTGCCACCAGTGACACAGGGGGCGCCGGGGATACGCAGTATTTT.